The clone carrying this TCR beta chain was seen more than once but under ten times. Antigen: not known. The sample is drawn from a study of early T cells in non-severe SARS-CoV-2 infection. Study-wide background: Bulk RNA isolated from unsorted whole blood underwent sequencing; chains were not paired.

In the library, individual cDNA molecules carried attached unique molecular identifiers. TCRdb analysed the 5' RACE reads with MiXCR anew, one entry per CDR3 protein. The data contain about 64,000 distinct CDR3 sequences, about 19% of them seen just once; the ten biggest clones take up approximately 16%. Germline values: CDR1 SGHVS, CDR2 FQNEAQ. The junction had 9 bases not matched to a gene; V was cut back by 5 bases and J by 6 bases. The CDR3 loop spans 15 amino acids. Broader study findings: VDJdb matches were skewed toward anti-spike CD8 T cell responses.

The specimen comprised whole blood, sampled at baseline. The clonotype originates from an adult who was a healthcare worker with PCR-confirmed SARS-CoV-2 infection or an uninfected control (not recorded which). This chain joins TRBV7-8 and TRBJ2-1, with 8 bases identical to TRBD1. CDR3 protein: CASSHFGTGSNEQFF. CDR3 sequence (DNA): TGTGCCAGCAGCCACTTCGGGACAGGTAGCAATGAGCAGTTCTTC.